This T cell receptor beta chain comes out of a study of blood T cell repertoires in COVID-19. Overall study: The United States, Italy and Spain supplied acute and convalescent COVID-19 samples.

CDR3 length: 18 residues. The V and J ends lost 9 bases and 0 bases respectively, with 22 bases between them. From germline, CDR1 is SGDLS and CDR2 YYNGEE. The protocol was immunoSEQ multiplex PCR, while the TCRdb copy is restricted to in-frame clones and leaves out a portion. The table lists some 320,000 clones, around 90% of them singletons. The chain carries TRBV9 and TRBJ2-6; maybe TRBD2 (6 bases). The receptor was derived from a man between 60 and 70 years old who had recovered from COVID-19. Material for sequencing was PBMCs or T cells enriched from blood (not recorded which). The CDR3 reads CAIRGGLPQSSGANVLTF. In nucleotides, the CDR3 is TGTGCCATCCGAGGAGGGCTACCTCAGAGCTCTGGGGCCAACGTCCTGACTTTC.